This T cell receptor beta chain was documented in a study of blood T cell repertoires in COVID-19. Study-wide context: Donors in the United States, Italy and Spain gave samples during acute or convalescent COVID-19. Sources were T cells, B-cell-depleted T cells, or PBMCs; the material itself was cDNA or gDNA.

The CDR3 covers 14 residues. The V segment lost 2 bases and the J segment 0 bases; nucleotides outside the gene matches: 0. Per germline, CDR1 LNHDA and CDR2 SQIVND (reference sequence). Study processing details: Reference gene primer amplification yielded estimated nucleated cell counts. The method was immunoSEQ multiplex PCR; TCRdb's version includes in-frame clones alone and lacks a portion of them. For V, J and clone size, that table is used; D and trimming come from the DNA. The profile shows fewer than 150,000 clones, about four fifths of them singletons. The sequence derives from a human donor in a cohort sampled during active COVID-19. Sequencing was done on a sample of peripheral blood. The J gene is TRBJ1-1, the V gene TRBV19; 7 nucleotides line up with TRBD1. CDR3 nucleotides: TGTGCCAGTAGTATAAGGGGGCTGAACACTGAAGCTTTCTTT. Protein: CASSIRGLNTEAFF. Supplemented by reference TRBV19 and TRBJ1-1, the full variable domain reads DGGITQSPKYLFRKEGQNVTLSCEQNLNHDAMYWYRQDPGQGLRLIYYSQIVNDFQKGDIAEGYSVSREKKESFPLTVTSAQKNPTAFYLCASSIRGLNTEAFFGQGTRLTVV.